Listed here is a single T cell receptor (beta chain). The sample comes from a study of control samples from healthy donors and cancer patients. Data came from immunoSEQ multiplex PCR; TCRdb stores just in-frame clones and leaves some out. The sample lists around 100,000 clones; about 90% were seen once. The CDR3 sequence is 16 residues long. Germline V CDR1 and CDR2: KGHDR, SFDVKD. The ends lost 4 bases at V and 3 bases at J; junction bases unmatched: 8. The sequenced sample was blood. The chain has TRBV24-1 and TRBJ2-3, with TRBD2 matching over 8 bases. This TCR came from a woman aged 50 to 60 in good health. The CDR3 loop is CATSEGSGGGTDTQYF. DNA of the CDR3: TGTGCCACCAGTGAGGGCAGCGGGGGCGGGACAGATACGCAGTATTTT.